The following is a T cell receptor (beta chain) sequence with its context. Its antigen is not known. The CDR3 is 16 residues long. V shed 4 bases and J shed 7 bases, with 19 bases lying between them. Germline V lookup: CDR1 SGHDN, CDR2 FVKESK. This sample was included in a study of T cells in localized non-small cell lung cancer. Notes on the study in general: Tumor showed lower T cell clonality than uninvolved adjacent lung, where it was highest.

Libraries were prepared by immunoSEQ multiplex PCR; TCRdb keeps only in-frame clonotypes and omits some of them. The sample lists 24,000 or so clones; 80% to 90% were seen once. The clonotype comes from a female donor of 60 years or more with stage I lung adenocarcinoma. This specimen was peripheral blood, taken before any cancer treatment. The V gene is TRBV14, the J gene TRBJ2-2; a possible D gene is TRBD2 (5 bases). CDR3 sequence reads: CASSPLGEGAGGELFF. In DNA form, the CDR3 reads TGTGCCAGCAGCCCCCTTGGTGAGGGAGCTGGCGGGGAGCTGTTTTTT.